The TCR beta chain described here comes from a study of cytomegalovirus exposure and HLA in healthy donors (TCRdb year 2017). For the study in its entirety: An earlier analysis of several hundred of the donors reported approximately 260 Gb of sequence data and around 110 million unique TCR beta sequences obtained from 150 million to 200 million T cells. Because of strong linkage in the cohort, a handful of DR-DQ haplotypes were treated as single units for association and clustering. Besides the first cohort of approximately 670 subjects, a separate validation cohort made up of 120 different subjects was used. An earlier analysis of 587 of the donors applied high-throughput TCR beta sequencing to assess whether each TCR beta V gene segment acted as functional or pseudogenic. The study was designed to test whether signatures of past pathogen exposure could be identified by cataloging public T cell receptors. The study profiled the T cell repertoires of 666 subjects by immunosequencing and related them to cytomegalovirus serostatus. Every discovery cohort repertoire had been produced on one sequencing platform. Of the approximately 400 genotyped donors, 81% were placed in the genetic ancestry cluster associated with self-reported Caucasian donors. HLA typing covered class I and class II loci at four-digit resolution. Rather than drawing on any new phenotypic data, the later analysis identified candidate immune exposures from TCR beta sequences and the way those sequences occurred across donors. Across 398 genotyped donors of the cohort, an average of approximately 240,000 unique TCR beta nucleotide sequences per donor were sequenced, and roughly 20% of those sequences were non-productive. To study patterns of TCR occurrence, a later analysis re-analyzed previously published TCR beta repertoires from 700 or so donors and added high-resolution HLA genotyping. Typing coverage differed by locus: A, B, C, DRB1 and DQB1 were typed in roughly 620-640 donors, DQA1 in approximately 520, DPA1 in some 610, and DPB1 in just under 490. An early release that covered about 600 HLA-typed donors contained around 300 gigabases of sequencing data and around 85 million unique TCR sequences. Genome-wide SNP genotypes for about 55% of the roughly 670 donors were used in a later genetic analysis, which treated that subset as a discovery cohort. Alongside the repertoire data, information on donor age, sex, ethnicity and CMV serostatus was compiled. The study combined high-throughput TCR immunosequencing, statistical association of individual TCRs with disease status, and machine learning to predict cytomegalovirus infection status. The study at large found these results: According to a later analysis, parvovirus B19, influenza, CMV and Epstein-Barr virus appeared linked to several top co-occurrence clusters. In vitro tests confirmed that a few of the cytomegalovirus-associated TCR beta chains recognize cytomegalovirus antigens. In a later analysis, the rate of TCR association differed among HLA loci, with DRB1 alleles having the most associated TCRs and HLA-C alleles having the fewest. Compared with equally common non-associated chains, HLA-associated TCR beta chains in a later analysis were more clonally expanded and had lower generation probabilities. Linkage disequilibrium might explain the correlated functional status among segregating V segments, but an unknown experimental factor could not be excluded. A total of about 180 TCR beta chains were listed by the study as associated with cytomegalovirus. Cytomegalovirus status was reported to be diagnosed by the classifier with high specificity and sensitivity in both the original and validation cohorts. Because counts were too low, 15 to 20 rarely observed V segments, including chromosome 9 orphons, were excluded from the earlier analysis of some 590 of the donors. In an earlier analysis of approximately 600 of the donors, most TCR beta V segments were observed in productive rearrangements about 87% or about 30% of the time, broadly matching IMGT annotations. A cluster of highly shared sequence variants was judged likely to be a technical artifact of the sequencing pipeline. According to a later genetic analysis, donors in an Asian-associated ancestry cluster had fewer N-insertions in productive TCRs than the approximately 700-donor mean. In a later genetic analysis, a missense DCLRE1C variant was associated with V-gene and J-gene trimming of TCR beta chains, and the association was replicated in an independent cohort. Some IMGT-functional V segments, including TRBV6-2 and TRBV6-3, could not be distinguished by the 87-base-pair reads and were therefore excluded. The cohort was sequenced for TCR beta chains only, and without alpha or paired-chain data the features that could be detected were limited. Because HLA typing was unavailable for some donors at each locus, only the typed subset was used in association tests. Immune exposure information for the cohort was limited to CMV serostatus. According to the authors, the approach could potentially be generalized to other disease states and immunological phenotypes. Most TCR sequences were seen in very few donors, while some public TCRs were found in many individuals. A further reported finding was that TCR beta sequences accurately predicted the HLA-A and HLA-B alleles for most subjects in the first cohort. The presence/absence analyses assumed that sequencing depth was roughly uniform across donors, and that assumption may not be true. A later analysis found that most CMV-associated TCR beta chains appeared HLA-restricted, with HLA associations seemingly driven largely by CMV exposure. In a later analysis, 15,000 to 20,000 TCR beta sequences were associated with specific HLA alleles at a false discovery rate of 0.05. Strong co-occurrence of HLA alleles, especially DR and DQ, made assigning TCR associations to individual alleles difficult.

On this clone itself: Which antigen it targets is not known. Base qualities were left out, and no much larger clone turns up one base away.

Reading the germline V gene (reference sequence) gives CDR1 MNHEY and CDR2 SMNVEV. V and J are trimmed by 4 bases and 12 bases, and the gene matches miss 18 bases of the junction. The CDR3 runs 18 amino acids, cysteine and phenylalanine included. Only the CDR3 DNA stays, 54 bases, in frame from base 1. In total, fewer than 750 healthy bone marrow donors made up the cohort. All cohort members were sampled while nominally healthy, although unrecorded immune exposures were likely present. The donor was CMV seronegative and belonged to the group of around 400 seronegative cohort members. Every donor gave a peripheral blood sample, and the peripheral blood mononuclear cells from that sample were used for TCR beta sequencing. The Qiagen DNeasy Blood Extraction Kit was used to extract genomic DNA from the blood cell samples. Libraries were made using the immunoSEQ multiplex PCR assay. A mixture of 60 forward primers for TCR Vbeta segments and 13 reverse primers for TCR Jbeta segments was used in the multiplex PCR. A multiplex PCR assay on genomic DNA amplified the CDR3 region of rearranged TCR beta genes. The amplified TCR beta libraries were sequenced on the Illumina HiSeq System as 87-base-pair reads. For the original study's pipeline: A later analysis counted about 80 million unique TCR beta chains across the 690 or so repertoires, and 9.5 million to 11 million of these chains were shared by at least two donors. Raw reads were error-corrected and collapsed into unique sequences with a nearest-neighbor algorithm that merged closely related sequences to remove PCR and sequencing errors. Alignment of CDR3 sequences to IMGT reference sequences was used to assign V, D and J gene segments. For a sequence to be retained, at least a six-nucleotide match to both a V gene segment and a J gene segment was required. Rearrangements were classified as productive when the CDR3 lacked stop codons and remained in frame with V and J, and all other rearrangements were classified as non-productive. Following IMGT convention, CDR3 was defined as the stretch from the second conserved V-encoded cysteine up to the conserved J-encoded phenylalanine. The earlier analysis of about 590 of the donors excluded sequences that lacked an unambiguous match to a single V gene segment. In an earlier analysis of approximately 590 of the donors, V segments were called functional above 56.7% productive rearrangements and were called segregating when the between-donor standard deviation exceeded 5%. To diagnose cytomegalovirus status from the catalog of TCR beta chain sequences, a statistical classification framework was built. In a later analysis, V and J genes were assigned by comparing TCR nucleotide sequences against IMGT/GENE-DB human TR gene sequences. In a later analysis, CDR3 sequences and most-parsimonious VDJ recombination scenarios were assigned using the TCRdist pipeline. A later analysis defined each TCR beta chain by its CDR3 amino acid sequence plus V-gene family, and excluded reads lacking a unique V-gene family. To address suspected cross-contamination and a sequencing artifact, a later analysis removed a few hundred highly shared, low-generation-probability nucleotide sequences. In a later analysis, a clonal expansion index was calculated for each public chain from normalized within-repertoire ranks of inferred template counts. In a later analysis, generation probabilities were computed using a VDJ recombination model fitted to out-of-frame rearrangements, and the results were checked against IGoR. Hypergeometric tests were used in a later analysis to score TCR-TCR, TCR-HLA and TCR-CMV co-occurrence, with a repertoire-size bias correction applied to the TCR pairs. False discovery rates were estimated in a later analysis by permuting HLA or CMV assignments 20 times. A later analysis grouped co-occurring TCRs with DBSCAN, adding TCRdist sequence similarity when clustering within HLA-allele-positive subsets. Repertoires with fewer than 30,000 or more than 120,000 public chains, plus five repertoires with anomalous nucleotide sharing, were excluded from co-occurrence clustering. TCRdb provides this immuneACCESS table in a form limited to in-frame rearrangements. Some clones are lacking; in checked studies, under half of them reflect an unresolved V gene, and why the rest are absent is not known. V and J calls and clone size are given by that table; D and trimming were obtained from the DNA. This sample has over 150,000 clones in its table, and around nine tenths of those were observed once. The ten largest make up 0.85% of the sample.

The sequenced sample was PBMCs. The sequence came from a woman aged 25 to 39 in good health and CMV-seronegative. Rearrangement joined TRBV27 to TRBJ2-1, and TRBD2 matches 13 of the central bases. The nucleotides read TGTGCCAGCAGTTCCTCCCCTTTGACTAGCGGGAGGACGGGCGGGCAGTTCTTC. Translated, this gives CASSSSPLTSGRTGGQFF.